The 21 T cell receptor beta chains presented below share a single source sample, sequenced in a study of blood T cells in healthy people across ages. Alongside a J-beta primer mix, a sample-barcoded 5' primer served in a second PCR lasting about 7 to 11 cycles. TCRdb re-derived calls from the 5' RACE reads in MiXCR, one entry per CDR3 protein. This sample has 800,000 to 950,000 distinct CDR3 sequences, with under 35% found just once. These sequences were also reported in another study, on T cells of mothers and their children.

The sequencing input was blood. The receptors come from a woman aged 40 to 49 in good health.

The chain is built from TRBV5-1 and TRBJ1-4, with 8 bases aligning to TRBD1. With 4 bases clipped from V and 5 bases from J, the junction kept 10 bases outside the gene matches. Germline CDR1 reads SGHRS; CDR2 reads YFSETQ. The CDR3 is made up of 16 amino acids. Here the CDR3 reads CASSPRRTGRNEKLFF. CDR3 DNA: TGCGCCAGCAGCCCCCGTCGGACAGGGAGGAATGAAAAACTGTTTTTT.

This clonotype has ten or more counts. This rearrangement joins TRBV7-2 to TRBJ1-4, with D hard to call. Germline CDR1 SGHTA, CDR2 FQGNSA. Trimming took 5 bases from V and 5 from J, leaving 12 bases between them. This CDR3 contains 14 residues. The CDR3 coding sequence is TGTGCCAGCAGCCGAAGAAACTCCAATGAAAAACTGTTTTTT. It specifies CASSRRNSNEKLFF.

This clonotype was recorded many times. The chain has TRBV12-3 or TRBV12-4 and TRBJ1-4; no reliable D call. This CDR3 has 11 amino acids. Trimming took off 0 bases at V and 8 bases at J, with 1 base between the two ends. The CDR3: CASSLAEKLFF. The CDR3 DNA reads as TGTGCCAGCAGTTTAGCGGAAAAACTGTTTTTT.

The rearrangement links TRBV6-2 or TRBV6-3 to TRBJ1-5, with a tentative D call TRBD1 (6 bases). Per germline, CDR1 MNHEY and CDR2 SVGEGT. CDR3 length equals 16 residues. The V end was cut by 5 bases, the J end by 0 bases, with 14 bases between. For the CDR3, the DNA is TGTGCCAGCAGTGGGGGCTGGGCGAATAGCAATCAGCCCCAGCATTTT. Its translation is CASSGGWANSNQPQHF.

This clonotype occurred many times. The rearrangement joins TRBV20-1 to TRBJ2-1; TRBD2 aligns across 8 bases. Trimming cost V 5 bases and J 0 bases; bases outside gene matches: 12. Germline loops: CDR1 DFQATT, CDR2 SNEGSKA (reference sequence). This CDR3 has 17 amino acids. Written as DNA, the CDR3 is TGCAGTGCTGGAACTCCGGGGGGGGGGAGCTCCTACAATGAGCAGTTCTTC. Translation: CSAGTPGGGSSYNEQFF.

This clonotype has more than one count but fewer than ten. J is TRBJ2-7 and V is TRBV9; 8 bases are shared with TRBD1. This CDR3 region has 14 residues. CDR1 SGDLS and CDR2 YYNGEE come from the germline V gene. V gave up 1 base and J gave up 5 bases; unmatched junction bases: 5. CDR3 region: CASSVRDRSDEQYF. CDR3 nucleotides: TGTGCCAGCAGCGTACGGGACAGGTCCGACGAGCAGTACTTC.

This clonotype has ten or more counts. V is TRBV10-2 and J is TRBJ2-7, with 10 bases aligning to TRBD2. CDR1 and CDR2 (germline): WSHSY, SAAADI. V lost 11 bases and J lost 6; bases outside the gene matches: 10. The CDR3 length is 13 residues. The CDR3 here is CAEILAGPREQYF. In nucleotides, the CDR3 is TGCGCCGAGATACTAGCGGGGCCTCGCGAGCAGTACTTC.

This clonotype was counted at least ten times. The chain employs TRBV4-1 and TRBJ2-7; TRBD2 agrees at 9 bases. The J segment lost 7 bases and the V segment lost 4 bases, leaving 8 bases of the junction unmatched. Germline V lookup: CDR1 MGHRA, CDR2 YSYEKL. The CDR3 length is 14 residues. This chain's CDR3 is CASSLRGLAEEQYF. The DNA for the CDR3 is TGCGCCAGCAGCCTTCGGGGACTAGCTGAGGAGCAGTACTTC.

In this sample, this clonotype turned up many times. The rearrangement links TRBV7-6 to TRBJ2-1; D is undetermined. Germline V gene sequence: CDR1 SGHVS, CDR2 FNYEAQ. The CDR3 runs 15 residues. V gave up 5 bases and J gave up 5 bases, with 16 bases separating them. CDR3 nucleotide sequence: TGTGCCAGCAGCCCCCCCCCCGACTCGGACAATGAGCAGTTCTTC. Translating it yields CASSPPPDSDNEQFF.

This clonotype has a handful of counts. The V and J genes are TRBV21-1 and TRBJ2-7; the table names TRBD1, a call not compared with the DNA. TRBV21-1 is a documented pseudogene. The CDR3 has 17 residues. The CDR3 sequence: CASSISCRDRGHYEQYF. For the CDR3, the DNA is TGTGCCAGCAGCATCTCTTGCCGGGACAGGGGTCACTACGAGCAGTACTTC.

This clonotype was seen more than once but under ten times. The chain joins TRBV5-1 to TRBJ2-1; 7 bases align to TRBD1. Losses at the gene ends were 1 base for V and 6 bases for J; bases not matched to a gene: 4. CDR1 and CDR2 from the germline V gene are SGHRS and YFSETQ. This CDR3 has 14 residues. The CDR3 loop reads CASSLHRDSNEQFF. The CDR3, as DNA: TGCGCCAGCAGCTTGCATCGGGACAGCAATGAGCAGTTCTTC.

There are a few counts of this clonotype. This chain uses TRBV12-3 or TRBV12-4 with TRBJ1-1, with 8 bases identical to TRBD1. CDR3 length equals 17 residues. V shed 7 bases, J shed 8 bases, and the junction held 21 bases outside the gene matches. The CDR3 reads CASTLGIGTGLGSEAFF. Here the CDR3 DNA reads TGTGCCAGCACCCTGGGGATCGGGACAGGACTTGGATCGGAAGCTTTCTTT.

This chain joins TRBV4-3 and TRBJ1-2, with D uncertain. The CDR3 covers 13 residues. The germline V gene has CDR1 LGHNA and CDR2 YSLEER. V lost 0 bases, J lost 4 bases, and 6 bases lay in between. CDR3 sequence reads: CASSQDPIYGYTF. In nucleotides, the CDR3 is TGCGCCAGCAGCCAAGATCCAATCTATGGCTACACCTTC.

This clonotype was recorded many times. The chain recombines TRBV9 with TRBJ2-1; 7 nucleotides line up with TRBD2. CDR3 length equals 16 residues. Germline CDR1 and CDR2: SGDLS and YYNGEE. Trimming took 0 bases from V and 0 from J; bases not matched to a gene: 3. This CDR3 is CASSVGGGSSYNEQFF. CDR3 sequence (DNA): TGTGCCAGCAGCGTAGGGGGCGGGAGCTCCTACAATGAGCAGTTCTTC.

This clonotype was recorded a few times. The CDR3: CASSCLGQGFYEQYF. In nucleotides, the CDR3 is TGTGCCAGCAGCTGCCTGGGGCAGGGGTTCTACGAGCAGTACTTC. The chain combines TRBV21-1 with TRBJ2-7; TRBD1 was called by the table and not checked on the DNA. TRBV21-1 is tagged as a pseudogene. This CDR3 has 15 amino acids.

In its sample, this clonotype was seen many times. The J gene is TRBJ2-1, the V gene TRBV7-2, with D tentatively TRBD1 (6 bases). The CDR3 covers 15 residues. Trimming shortened V by 7 bases and J by 7 bases, and 20 bases separated the two germline ends. Germline V gene data show CDR1 as SGHTA and CDR2 as FQGNSA. CDR3 amino acids: CASTSQGYPGNEQFF. The CDR3 DNA reads TGTGCCAGCACCTCACAGGGCTACCCGGGGAATGAGCAGTTCTTC.

This clonotype was observed many times. The chain is built from TRBV5-5 and TRBJ1-2, with TRBD1 identical over 7 bases. The length of the CDR3 is 15 residues. From germline, CDR1 is SGHKS and CDR2 YYEKEE (reference sequence). J was trimmed by 4 bases and V by 0 bases; bases with no gene match: 6. CDR3 sequence reads: CASSLAVGQVYGYTF. CDR3 in DNA: TGTGCCAGCAGCTTGGCGGTCGGACAGGTCTATGGCTACACCTTC.

Regarding this clonotype: At one of its ends the junction is not consistent with the germline gene, which may arise from a read error. V is TRBV6-6 and J is TRBJ1-5; 9 nucleotides match TRBD1. CDR3 size: 16 residues. Germline CDR1 MNHNY, CDR2 SVGAGI (reference sequence). The CDR3 protein is CASSLLQGASNQPQQF. Written as DNA, the CDR3 is TGTGCCAGCAGTCTCCTACAGGGGGCAAGCAATCAGCCCCAGCAATTT.

CDR3 sequence: CSAQTGSDYGYTF. As DNA, the CDR3 is TGCAGCGCACAGACTGGTAGTGACTATGGCTACACCTTC. This chain joins TRBV29-1 and TRBJ1-2; no clear D. Germline values: CDR1 SQVTM, CDR2 ANQGSEA. The V end lost 7 bases, the J end lost 3 bases, and 15 bases lay between the germline ends. CDR3 length equals 13 residues.

About this clonotype itself: This may arise from a read error, as a much more abundant clone is one base away. The genes are TRBV7-2 and TRBJ2-5; no clear D gene. The ends were cut back, 5 bases at V and 11 bases at J, with 21 bases in the middle. This CDR3 has 14 amino acids. Germline V gene sequence: CDR1 SGHTA, CDR2 FQGNSA. The CDR3: CASSPSFSSNEQYF. The CDR3 DNA is TGTGCCAGCAGCCCAAGCTTCAGCTCAAATGAGCAGTACTTC.

The genes are TRBV7-9 and TRBJ2-3; 11 positions agree with TRBD1. V lost 5 bases and J lost 0; bases outside the gene matches: 4. The V gene's germline CDR1 is SEHNR and CDR2 FQNEAQ (reference sequence). The CDR3 extends over 16 amino acids. CDR3: CASSAGTGGSTDTQYF. CDR3 nucleotide sequence: TGTGCCAGCAGCGCGGGGACAGGGGGAAGCACAGATACGCAGTATTTT.